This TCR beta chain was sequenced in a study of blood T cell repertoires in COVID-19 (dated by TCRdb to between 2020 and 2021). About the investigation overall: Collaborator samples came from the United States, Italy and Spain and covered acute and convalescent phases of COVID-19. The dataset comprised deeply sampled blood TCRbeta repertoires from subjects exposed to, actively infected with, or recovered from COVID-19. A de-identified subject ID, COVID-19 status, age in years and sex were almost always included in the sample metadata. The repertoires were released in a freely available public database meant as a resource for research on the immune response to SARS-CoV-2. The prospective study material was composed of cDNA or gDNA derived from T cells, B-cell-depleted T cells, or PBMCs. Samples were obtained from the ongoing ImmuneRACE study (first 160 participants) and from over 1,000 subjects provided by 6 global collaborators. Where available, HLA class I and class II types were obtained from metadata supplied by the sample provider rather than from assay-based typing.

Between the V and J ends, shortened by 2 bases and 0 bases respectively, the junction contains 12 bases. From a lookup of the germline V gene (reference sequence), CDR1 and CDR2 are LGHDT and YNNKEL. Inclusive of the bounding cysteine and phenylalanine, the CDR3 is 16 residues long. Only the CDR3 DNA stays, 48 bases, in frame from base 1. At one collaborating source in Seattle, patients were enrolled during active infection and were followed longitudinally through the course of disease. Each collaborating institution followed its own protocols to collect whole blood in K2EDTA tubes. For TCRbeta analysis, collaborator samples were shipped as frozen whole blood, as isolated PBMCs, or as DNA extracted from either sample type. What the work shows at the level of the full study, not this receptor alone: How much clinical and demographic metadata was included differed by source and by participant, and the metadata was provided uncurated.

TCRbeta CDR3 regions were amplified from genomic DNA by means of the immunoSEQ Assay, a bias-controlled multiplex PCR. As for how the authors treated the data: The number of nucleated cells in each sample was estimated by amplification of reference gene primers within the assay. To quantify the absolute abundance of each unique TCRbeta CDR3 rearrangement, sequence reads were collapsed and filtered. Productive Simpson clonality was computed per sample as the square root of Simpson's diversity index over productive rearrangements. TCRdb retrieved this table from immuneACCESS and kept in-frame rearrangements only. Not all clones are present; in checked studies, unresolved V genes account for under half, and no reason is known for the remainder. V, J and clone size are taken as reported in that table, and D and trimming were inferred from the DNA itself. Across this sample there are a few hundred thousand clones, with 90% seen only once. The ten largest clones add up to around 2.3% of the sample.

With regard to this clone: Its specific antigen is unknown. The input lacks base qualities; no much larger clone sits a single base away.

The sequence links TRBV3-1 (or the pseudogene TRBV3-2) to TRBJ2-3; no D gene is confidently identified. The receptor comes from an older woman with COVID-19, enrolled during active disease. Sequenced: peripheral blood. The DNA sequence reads TGTGCCAGCAGCCAATATGGCACATCCAGCACAGATACGCAGTATTTT. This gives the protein CASSQYGTSSTDTQYF.